The rows below give T cell receptor beta chains drawn from one sample of a study of blood T cell repertoires in COVID-19. Some clones are missing from TCRdb's copy, which holds only in-frame ones; the method was immunoSEQ multiplex PCR. The sample has some 310,000 clones; around 87% are singletons. Sequenced sample: peripheral blood. These receptor sequences come from a man in his fifties or sixties with active or convalescent COVID-19. The CDR3 runs from the conserved cysteine through the conserved F or W. The D gene is left open where the match is weak. A clone size is listed for some rows: how often the clone was seen (once, few, many), or a class if it is expanded.

D gene	CDR3 length	clone size	J gene	V gene	CDR3 DNA	CDR3 protein
TRBD2	19	NA	TRBJ2-3	TRBV10-3	TGTGCCATCAGTGCGTTCCTGGGACTAGCGGTCGGGAGCACAGATACGCAGTATTTT	CAISAFLGLAVGSTDTQYF
NA	14	NA	TRBJ2-3	TRBV7-3	TGTGCCAGCAGCGCAGGGTTTGAGACAGATACGCAGTATTTT	CASSAGFETDTQYF
TRBD1	14	NA	TRBJ1-5	TRBV28	TGTGCCAGCAGTTTAGGGGACAGGAATCAGCCCCAGCATTTT	CASSLGDRNQPQHF
NA	11	NA	TRBJ1-1	TRBV28	TGTGCCAGCAAGGGGGACACTGAAGCTTTCTTT	CASKGDTEAFF
TRBD2	16	NA	TRBJ2-3	TRBV5-6	TGTGCCAGCAGCTTGTACCCTAGCGGGGACACAGATACGCAGTATTTT	CASSLYPSGDTDTQYF
TRBD2	18	once	TRBJ2-3	TRBV3-1/TRBV3-2	TGTGCCAGCAGCCAAGAACACCCTAGCGGAGGAAGCACAGATACGCAGTATTTT	CASSQEHPSGGSTDTQYF
TRBD1	15	NA	TRBJ2-3	TRBV23-1	TGCGCCAGCAGTCAATCGGACAGGGAGACAGATACGCAGTATTTT	CASSQSDRETDTQYF
TRBD2	18	NA	TRBJ2-3	TRBV4-1	TGCGCCAGCAGCCAAGATCGGGTGGCGGGGGGGCTCGGAGATACGCAGTATTTT	CASSQDRVAGGLGDTQYF
NA	12	NA	TRBJ2-7	TRBV7-2	TGTGCCAGCAGCTTAGGCTTCCGCGGGCAGTACTTC	CASSLGFRGQYF
TRBD1	14	NA	TRBJ2-7	TRBV7-2	TGTGCCAGCAGCTTTCTAGGGACAGGACCCGAGCAGTACTTC	CASSFLGTGPEQYF
TRBD2	15	once	TRBJ2-5	TRBV5-1	TGCGCCAGCAGCTCCAGGCGGGAGGGCCAGGAGACCCAGTACTTC	CASSSRREGQETQYF
NA	16	NA	TRBJ2-7	TRBV2	TGTGCCAGCAGTGAAGGTCTGCAGGGTAGCTCCTACGAGCAGTACTTC	CASSEGLQGSSYEQYF
NA	14	NA	TRBJ1-1	TRBV5-1	TGCGCCAGCAGCCAGACAGGAATGGACACTGAAGCTTTCTTT	CASSQTGMDTEAFF
TRBD1	15	NA	TRBJ1-6	TRBV6-5	TGTGCCAGCAGTTATTCCGGGACAGGGGTGTCACCCCTCCACTTT	CASSYSGTGVSPLHF
TRBD1	15	NA	TRBJ1-1	TRBV7-9	TGTGCCAGCAGCTTCGGGAGTGGGACAGTCGAAAGGGCTTTCTTT	CASSFGSGTVERAFF
NA	13	NA	TRBJ2-3	TRBV9	TGTGCCAGCAGCGTAGGACTTGCAGATACGCAGTATTTT	CASSVGLADTQYF
NA	13	NA	TRBJ1-2	TRBV4-2	TGTGCCAGCAGCCAATCCAGGGGCGATGGCTACACCTTC	CASSQSRGDGYTF
NA	17	NA	TRBJ2-1	TRBV6-6	TGTGCCAGCAGTCCACCATTGGGCGGGGAACAAGGTGGCGAGCAGTTCTTC	CASSPPLGGEQGGEQFF
TRBD1	14	NA	TRBJ1-1	TRBV7-9	TGTGCCAGCAGCCGGGACAGGGGGAGCACTGAAGCTTTCTTT	CASSRDRGSTEAFF
NA	14	NA	TRBJ1-5	TRBV6-5	TGTGCCAGCAGTAGAGGGGGTAGCGGGCAGCCCCAGCATTTT	CASSRGGSGQPQHF
NA	15	NA	TRBJ2-5	TRBV2	TGTGCCAGCAGTGGATCGGGGTGGGGAAAAGAGACCCAGTACTTC	CASSGSGWGKETQYF
TRBD2	17	NA	TRBJ2-1	TRBV27	TGTGCCAGCAGTACCCCCCTAGCGGGGGGGCCGAGGAATGAGCAGTTCTTC	CASSTPLAGGPRNEQFF
TRBD1	16	NA	TRBJ2-6	TRBV18	TGTGCCAGCTCACCCCCGACAGGGGCTGGGGCCAACGTCCTGACTTTC	CASSPPTGAGANVLTF
NA	15	few	TRBJ1-3	TRBV4-2	TGTGCCAGCAGCCAAGAACGGGGCTCTGGAAACACCATATATTTT	CASSQERGSGNTIYF
TRBD1	15	NA	TRBJ2-5	TRBV28	TGTGCCAGCAGCCAACACAGGGGGCGTGGAGAGACCCAGTACTTC	CASSQHRGRGETQYF
NA	15	NA	TRBJ1-2	TRBV18	TGTGCCAGCTCACCCGTGGGGGGTTTCGTCTATGGCTACACCTTC	CASSPVGGFVYGYTF
NA	13	NA	TRBJ1-1	TRBV25-1	TGTGCCAGCAGCAACATGCGGGACACTGAAGCTTTCTTT	CASSNMRDTEAFF
NA	13	NA	TRBJ1-2	TRBV28	TGTGCCAGCAGTCTAACGGAGAACTATGGCTACACCTTC	CASSLTENYGYTF
NA	14	NA	TRBJ1-2	TRBV19	TGTGCCAGTACCCAGCTGGACAGAAACTATGGCTACACCTTC	CASTQLDRNYGYTF
NA	12	NA	TRBJ2-7	TRBV3-1/TRBV3-2	TGTGCCAGCAGCCAGGGGGGCTACGAGCAGTACTTC	CASSQGGYEQYF
NA	13	NA	TRBJ2-7	TRBV2	TGTGCCAGCAGTGAAACGGGGTACGCCGAGCAGTACTTC	CASSETGYAEQYF
NA	12	NA	TRBJ1-2	TRBV12-3/TRBV12-4	TGTGCCAGCAGCCTGGAGGGTCATGGCTACACCTTC	CASSLEGHGYTF
NA	11	NA	TRBJ2-1	TRBV10-2	TGCGCCAGCAGTGAGGCGGGTGAGCAGTTCTTC	CASSEAGEQFF
NA	11	NA	TRBJ1-6	TRBV2	TGTGCCAGCGCGTATGCTTCACCCCTCCACTTT	CASAYASPLHF
NA	12	NA	TRBJ1-3	TRBV6-4	TGTGCCAGCCGGAACAGGGGAAACACCATATATTTT	CASRNRGNTIYF
TRBD1	13	once	TRBJ1-5	TRBV9	TGTGCCAGCAGCGTAGGGGACAGGTGGCCCCAGCATTTT	CASSVGDRWPQHF